Below, 20 T cell receptor beta chains from the same sample are listed, as sequenced in a study of T cell responses to AZD1222 COVID-19 vaccine. Profiling relied on immunoSEQ multiplex PCR, and the TCRdb table lists in-frame clones only, not all of them. The table shows about 110,000 clones, with about nine tenths occurring only once. The specimen comprised peripheral blood, sampled on day 0 of AZD1222 vaccination. These receptors originate from an adult in good health.

The chain combines TRBV6-5 with TRBJ1-1; TRBD1 is a possible D gene (5 bases). V shed 0 bases and J shed 5 bases, with 13 bases lying between them. CDR3 length: 15 amino acids. CDR1 is MNHEY and CDR2 is SVGAGI in the germline V gene. The CDR3 loop is CASSYSSGKETEAFF. The CDR3 region has the DNA TGTGCCAGCAGTTACTCGTCAGGGAAGGAGACTGAAGCTTTCTTT.

The rearrangement joins TRBV2 to TRBJ1-4; D call uncertain. This CDR3 contains 15 residues. Deletions cut 6 bases from V and 4 bases from J, with 15 bases between. Germline CDR1 and CDR2: SNHLY and FYNNEI. The CDR3 bases are TGTGCCAGCAGCCGAGACGAGGCGGTTAATGAAAAACTGTTTTTT. As protein: CASSRDEAVNEKLFF.

This clone is medium-sized in the sample. Additional DNA sequences in this sample encode the identical CDR3. The chain recombines TRBV27 with TRBJ1-6; D remains unclear. The CDR3 sequence is 12 residues long. Germline V lookup: CDR1 MNHEY, CDR2 SMNVEV (reference sequence). Trimming took 5 bases from V and 9 from J, leaving 8 bases between them. CDR3 residues: CASSPVGSPLHF. CDR3 coding DNA: TGTGCCAGCAGTCCGGTTGGTTCACCCCTCCACTTT.

With regard to this clone: Sequence at one end of the junction differs from germline and may be a read error. The chain uses TRBV5-1 and TRBJ1-6; 8 bases align to TRBD1. CDR1 is SGHRS and CDR2 is YFSETQ in the germline V gene. The CDR3 totals 13 residues. This chain's CDR3 is CANSRDRNSPLHF. CDR3 coding DNA: TGCGCCAACAGCAGGGACAGGAATTCACCCCTCCACTTT.

The rearrangement joins TRBV7-9 to TRBJ2-7; D is uncertain. V shed 5 bases and J shed 4 bases, with 6 bases lying between them. Germline lookup yields CDR1 SEHNR and CDR2 FQNEAQ (reference sequence). The CDR3 loop spans 11 amino acids. CDR3 DNA sequence: TGTGCCAGCAGCACATTATACGAGCAGTACTTC. It yields the protein CASSTLYEQYF.

This chain connects TRBV7-8 to TRBJ2-3; D unclear. Trimming removed 5 bases at V and 0 bases at J, with 6 bases between. Germline V gene data show CDR1 as SGHVS and CDR2 as FQNEAQ. The CDR3 totals 13 residues. The CDR3 nucleotides are TGTGCCAGCAGCCAACTAAGCACAGATACGCAGTATTTT. This codes for CASSQLSTDTQYF.

This clone occurred a few times. The J gene is TRBJ1-2, the V gene TRBV2; 8 bases fit TRBD1. Germline CDR1 reads SNHLY; CDR2 reads FYNNEI. With V trimmed by 0 bases and J by 4 bases, 4 bases remained unmatched. The CDR3 is 15 amino acids. The CDR3 sequence: CASSEAAGQVYGYTF. The CDR3 nucleotides read TGTGCCAGCAGTGAAGCGGCGGGACAGGTCTATGGCTACACCTTC.

This clone was picked up one time. This sequence joins TRBV7-2 and TRBJ2-2; 8 positions agree with TRBD2. The ends lost 5 bases at V and 6 bases at J; junction bases unmatched: 11. Looked up from germline, CDR1 is SGHTA and CDR2 is FQGNSA. There are 16 residues in the CDR3. DNA of the CDR3: TGTGCCAGCAGCATATCCGGGACTAGGGGCTCCGGGGAGCTGTTTTTT. This encodes CASSISGTRGSGELFF.

This clone was recorded only once. V is TRBV30 and J is TRBJ2-1, with 8 bases that match TRBD2. The CDR3 length is 16 residues. V lost 8 bases to trimming and J lost 0 bases; unmatched junction nucleotides: 12. The germline gives CDR1 GTSNPN, CDR2 SVGIG (reference sequence). Here the CDR3 reads CARGGSGMISYNEQFF. As DNA, the CDR3 is TGTGCCCGAGGGGGTAGCGGGATGATCTCCTACAATGAGCAGTTCTTC.

The chain links TRBV24-1 to TRBJ1-2, with TRBD1 as a possible D gene (5 bases). This CDR3 has 17 residues. V dropped 4 bases and J dropped 0 bases, with 17 bases sitting between them. Germline lookup yields CDR1 KGHDR and CDR2 SFDVKD. CDR3 sequence reads: CATSDQTQGGANYGYTF. The CDR3 DNA reads TGTGCCACCAGTGACCAGACCCAGGGAGGGGCTAACTATGGCTACACCTTC.

The V call is TRBV7-2, the J call TRBJ2-3; TRBD2 aligns across 9 bases. Germline lookup yields CDR1 SGHTA and CDR2 FQGNSA. Trimming removed 7 bases from V and 8 bases from J; junction bases left unmatched: 16. This CDR3 has 16 amino acids. The CDR3 DNA follows: TGTGCCAGCACATCCCCCGCTCGCGGGAGGGCGGGTACGCAGTATTTT. It is translated as CASTSPARGRAGTQYF.

With regard to this clone: Other DNA sequences from this sample encode an identical CDR3 as well. This sequence joins TRBV7-9 and TRBJ2-1; D not resolved. The CDR3 loop spans 15 amino acids. Trimming shortened V by 3 bases and J by 0 bases, and 9 bases separated the two germline ends. CDR1 is SEHNR, CDR2 FQNEAQ, per germline (reference sequence). The CDR3 coding sequence is TGTGCCAGCAGCTTCAGCGAGAGCTCCTACAATGAGCAGTTCTTC. The encoded protein is CASSFSESSYNEQFF. The full variable domain, with the rest looked up from reference TRBV7-9 and TRBJ2-1, is DTGVSQNPRHKITKRGQNVTFRCDPISEHNRLYWYRQTLGQGPEFLTYFQNEAQLEKSRLLSDRFSAERPKGSFSTLEIQRTEQGDSAMYLCASSFSESSYNEQFFGPGTRLTVL.

The chain carries TRBV6-5 and TRBJ2-1, with 10 bases identical to TRBD2. CDR3 size: 15 residues. The germline gives CDR1 MNHEY, CDR2 SVGAGI. Trimming cost V 2 bases and J 7 bases; bases outside gene matches: 5. The CDR3, as DNA: TGTGCCAGCAGTTACGCAGCGGGAGGGGGTAATGAGCAGTTCTTC. This encodes CASSYAAGGGNEQFF.

V usage is TRBV5-1 and J usage is TRBJ2-2; D is possibly TRBD2 (6 bases). With 1 base removed from V and 0 bases from J, the gap between germline ends came to 16 bases. Germline-derived CDR1 and CDR2 are SGHRS and YFSETQ. The CDR3 spans 18 residues. CDR3 loop: CASSLRSAGRANTGELFF. The CDR3 DNA follows: TGCGCCAGCAGCTTGAGGAGCGCGGGACGGGCGAACACCGGGGAGCTGTTTTTT. Using reference TRBV5-1 and TRBJ2-2 for the parts outside the CDR3, the full variable domain is KAGVTQTPRYLIKTRGQQVTLSCSPISGHRSVSWYQQTPGQGLQFLFEYFSETQRNKGNFPGRFSGRQFSNSRSEMNVSTLELGDSALYLCASSLRSAGRANTGELFFGEGSRLTVL.

The genes are TRBV29-1 and TRBJ1-1; 8 positions match TRBD1. The CDR3 has 13 residues. The germline V gene encodes CDR1 SQVTM and CDR2 ANQGSEA. Trimming took 6 bases from V and 2 from J; bases not matched to a gene: 5. CDR3 loop: CSVRDRINTEAFF. CDR3 DNA: TGCAGCGTAAGGGACAGGATCAACACTGAAGCTTTCTTT.

This clone has more than one count but fewer than ten. The chain recombines TRBV12-3 or TRBV12-4 with TRBJ2-7; TRBD1 is a possible D gene (6 bases). V was trimmed by 6 bases and J by 7 bases, leaving 16 bases between them. The CDR3 contains 13 residues. CDR3 region: CASSRTGMGEQYF. CDR3 DNA sequence: TGTGCCAGCAGCCGTACAGGGATGGGGGAGCAGTACTTC.

The chain recombines TRBV12-1 with TRBJ1-4; the table's TRBD1 call for D was not verified on the DNA. TRBV12-1 is classified as a pseudogene. The CDR3 covers 15 residues. This CDR3 reads CASTSWGQENEKLFF. The CDR3 DNA follows: TGTGCCAGCACCTCATGGGGACAGGAAAATGAAAAACTGTTTTTT.

The gene calls are TRBV14 and TRBJ1-1; D gene ambiguous. CDR1 and CDR2 (germline): SGHDN, FVKESK. The V and J ends lost 1 base and 5 bases respectively, with 17 bases between them. This CDR3 has 16 amino acids. CDR3 sequence (DNA): TGTGCCAGCAGCCAAGCCCGCCGGGGTAGAGGGACTGAAGCTTTCTTT. Protein: CASSQARRGRGTEAFF.

The chain employs TRBV5-1 and TRBJ1-5; 7 nucleotides match TRBD1. This CDR3 comprises 14 residues. Germline CDR1 SGHRS, CDR2 YFSETQ. V lost 0 bases, J lost 6 bases, and 3 bases stayed unmatched. CDR3 loop: CASSLDRGGQPQHF. CDR3 nucleotides: TGCGCCAGCAGCTTGGACAGGGGAGGTCAGCCCCAGCATTTT.

The chain employs TRBV24-1 and TRBJ2-1; TRBD1 aligns across 12 bases. The V gene end was trimmed by 5 bases and the J gene end by 6 bases; junction bases not matched to a gene: 4. Germline V lookup: CDR1 KGHDR, CDR2 SFDVKD. CDR3 size: 15 residues. The CDR3 DNA reads TGTGCCACCAGTGGGGGACAGGGGGCAGTCAATGAGCAGTTCTTC. Translation gives CATSGGQGAVNEQFF.